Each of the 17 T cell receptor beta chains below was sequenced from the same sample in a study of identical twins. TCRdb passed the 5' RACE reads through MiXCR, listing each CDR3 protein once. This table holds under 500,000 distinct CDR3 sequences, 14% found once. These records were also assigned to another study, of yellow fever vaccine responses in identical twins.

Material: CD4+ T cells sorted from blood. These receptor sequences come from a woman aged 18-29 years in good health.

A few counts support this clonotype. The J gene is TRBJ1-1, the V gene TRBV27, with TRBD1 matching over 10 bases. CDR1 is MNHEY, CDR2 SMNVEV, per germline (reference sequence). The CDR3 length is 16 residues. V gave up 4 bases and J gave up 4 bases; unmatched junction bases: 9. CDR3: CASSSTGGGRGTEAFF. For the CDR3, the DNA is TGTGCCAGCAGTTCGACAGGGGGCGGACGAGGCACTGAAGCTTTCTTT.

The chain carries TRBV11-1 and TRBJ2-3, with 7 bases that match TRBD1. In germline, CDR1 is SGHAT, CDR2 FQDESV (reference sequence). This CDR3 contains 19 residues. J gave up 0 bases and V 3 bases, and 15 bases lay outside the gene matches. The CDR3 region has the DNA TGTGCCAGCAGCTTGATATCCCAGCCGGGACAGATTAGCACAGATACGCAGTATTTT. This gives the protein CASSLISQPGQISTDTQYF.

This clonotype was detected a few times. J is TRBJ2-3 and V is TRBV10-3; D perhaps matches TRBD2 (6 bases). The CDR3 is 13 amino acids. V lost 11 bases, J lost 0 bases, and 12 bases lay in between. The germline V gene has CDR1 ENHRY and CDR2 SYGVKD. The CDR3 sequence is CALARGSTDTQYF. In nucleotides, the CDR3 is TGTGCCCTCGCTCGGGGGAGCACAGATACGCAGTATTTT.

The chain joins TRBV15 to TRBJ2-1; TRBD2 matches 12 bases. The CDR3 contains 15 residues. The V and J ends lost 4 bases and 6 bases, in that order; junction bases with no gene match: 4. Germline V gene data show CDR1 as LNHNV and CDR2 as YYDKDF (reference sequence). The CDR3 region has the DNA TGTGCCACCAGCATAGGACTAGCGGGACCCAATGAGCAGTTCTTC. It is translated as CATSIGLAGPNEQFF.

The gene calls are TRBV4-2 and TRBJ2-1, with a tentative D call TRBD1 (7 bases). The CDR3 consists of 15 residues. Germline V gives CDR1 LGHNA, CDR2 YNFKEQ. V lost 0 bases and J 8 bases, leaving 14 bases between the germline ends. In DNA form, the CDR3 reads TGTGCCAGCAGCCAAGATCCCAGGGGGGTGGATGAGCAGTTCTTC. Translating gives CASSQDPRGVDEQFF.

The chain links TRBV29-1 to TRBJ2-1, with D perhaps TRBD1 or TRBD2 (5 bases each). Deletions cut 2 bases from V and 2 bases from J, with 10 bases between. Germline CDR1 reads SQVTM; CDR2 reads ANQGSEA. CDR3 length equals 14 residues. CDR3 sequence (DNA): TGCAGCGTTGAATTGGGGGTGACCTACAATGAGCAGTTCTTC. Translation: CSVELGVTYNEQFF.

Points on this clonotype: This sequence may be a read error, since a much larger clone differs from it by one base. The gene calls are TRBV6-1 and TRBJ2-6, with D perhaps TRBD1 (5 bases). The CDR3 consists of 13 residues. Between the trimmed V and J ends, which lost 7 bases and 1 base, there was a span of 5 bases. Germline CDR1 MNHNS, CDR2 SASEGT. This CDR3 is CASKGSGANVLTF. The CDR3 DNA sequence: TGTGCCAGCAAGGGGTCTGGGGCCAACGTCCTGACTTTC.

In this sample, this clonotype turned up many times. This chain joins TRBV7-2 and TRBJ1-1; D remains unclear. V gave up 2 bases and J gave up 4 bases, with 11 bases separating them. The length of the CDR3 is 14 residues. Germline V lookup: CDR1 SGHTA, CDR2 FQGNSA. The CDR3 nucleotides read TGTGCCAGCAGCTTACGGGGAGGAGGCACTGAAGCTTTCTTT. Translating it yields CASSLRGGGTEAFF.

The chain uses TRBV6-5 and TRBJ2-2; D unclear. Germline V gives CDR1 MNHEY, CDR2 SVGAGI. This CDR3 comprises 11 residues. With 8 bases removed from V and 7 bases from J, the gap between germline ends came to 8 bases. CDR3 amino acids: CASVYFGELFF. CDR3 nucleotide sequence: TGTGCCAGCGTCTACTTCGGGGAGCTGTTTTTT.

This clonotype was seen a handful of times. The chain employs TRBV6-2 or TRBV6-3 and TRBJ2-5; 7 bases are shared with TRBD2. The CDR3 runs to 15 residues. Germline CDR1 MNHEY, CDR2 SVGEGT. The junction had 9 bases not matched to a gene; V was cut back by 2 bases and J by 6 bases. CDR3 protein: CASSYLGGSIQTQYF. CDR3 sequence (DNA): TGTGCCAGCAGTTACCTCGGGGGGAGTATCCAGACCCAGTACTTC.

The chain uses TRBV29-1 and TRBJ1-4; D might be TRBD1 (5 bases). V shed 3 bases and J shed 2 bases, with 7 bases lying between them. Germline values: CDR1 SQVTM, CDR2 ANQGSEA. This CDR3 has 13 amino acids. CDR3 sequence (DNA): TGCAGCGTTGAGGGGGGGACTAATGAAAAACTGTTTTTT. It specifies CSVEGGTNEKLFF.

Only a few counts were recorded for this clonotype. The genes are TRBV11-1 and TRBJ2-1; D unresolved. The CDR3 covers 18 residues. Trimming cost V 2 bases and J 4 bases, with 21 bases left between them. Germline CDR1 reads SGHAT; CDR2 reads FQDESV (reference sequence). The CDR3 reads CASSLFRGRTTEYNEQFF. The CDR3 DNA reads TGTGCCAGCAGCTTATTCCGTGGCCGCACTACCGAATACAATGAGCAGTTCTTC. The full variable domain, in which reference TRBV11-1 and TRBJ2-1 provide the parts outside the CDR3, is EAEVAQSPRYKITEKSQAVAFWCDPISGHATLYWYRQILGQGPELLVQFQDESVVDDSQLPKDRFSAERLKGVDSTLKIQPAELGDSAMYLCASSLFRGRTTEYNEQFFGPGTRLTVL.

The CDR3 region has the DNA TGTGCCAGCAGCTTTGCGCTTGCGGAAACAGATACGCAGTATTTT. Protein sequence: CASSFALAETDTQYF. The chain uses TRBV11-1 and TRBJ2-3; D call uncertain. This CDR3 is built from 15 residues. Germline CDR1 SGHAT, CDR2 FQDESV (reference sequence). Trimming stripped 3 bases from V and 3 bases from J, with 13 bases between.

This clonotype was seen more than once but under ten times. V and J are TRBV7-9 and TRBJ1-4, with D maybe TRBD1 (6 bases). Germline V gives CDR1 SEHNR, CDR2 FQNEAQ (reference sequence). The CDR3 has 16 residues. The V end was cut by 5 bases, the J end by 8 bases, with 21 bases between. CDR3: CASSVYRVYSNEKLFF. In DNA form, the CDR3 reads TGTGCCAGCAGCGTTTACAGGGTTTACAGTAACGAAAAACTGTTTTTT.

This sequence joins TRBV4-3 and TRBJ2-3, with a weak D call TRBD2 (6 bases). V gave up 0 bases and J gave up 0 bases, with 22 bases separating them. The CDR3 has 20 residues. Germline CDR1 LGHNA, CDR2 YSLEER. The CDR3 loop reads CASSQDGQAGFFPSTDTQYF. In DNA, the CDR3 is TGCGCCAGCAGCCAAGACGGCCAAGCGGGTTTCTTCCCTAGCACAGATACGCAGTATTTT.

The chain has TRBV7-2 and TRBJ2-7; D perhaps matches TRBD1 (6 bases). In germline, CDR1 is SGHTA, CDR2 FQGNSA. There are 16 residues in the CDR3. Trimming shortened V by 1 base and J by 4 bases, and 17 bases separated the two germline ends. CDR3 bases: TGTGCCAGCAGCTTAGTGGGAAGGGGGACCTTTTACGAGCAGTACTTC. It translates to CASSLVGRGTFYEQYF.

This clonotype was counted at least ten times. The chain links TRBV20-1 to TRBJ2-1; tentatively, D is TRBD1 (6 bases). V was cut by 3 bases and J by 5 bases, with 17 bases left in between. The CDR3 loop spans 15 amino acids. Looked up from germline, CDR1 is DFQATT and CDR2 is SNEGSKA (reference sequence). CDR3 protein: CSASRPRTANNEQFF. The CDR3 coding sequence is TGCAGTGCTAGTCGCCCCCGGACAGCGAACAATGAGCAGTTCTTC.